Following are 27 T cell receptor beta chains from one sample sequenced in a study of blood T cell repertoires in COVID-19. Libraries were prepared by immunoSEQ multiplex PCR; TCRdb keeps only in-frame clonotypes and omits some of them. The sample yields about 370,000 clones, around 89% seen once. The sequenced sample consisted of PBMCs or T cells enriched from blood (not recorded which). These receptors were collected from a man between 18 and 35 years old who had recovered from COVID-19.

J is TRBJ1-1 and V is TRBV9, with D possibly matching TRBD1 (6 bases). The CDR3 has 17 amino acids. The germline V gene has CDR1 SGDLS and CDR2 YYNGEE. V lost 0 bases and J 5 bases, leaving 20 bases between the germline ends. The CDR3 sequence: CASSVAGGSLGSTEAFF. The CDR3 bases are TGTGCCAGCAGCGTAGCGGGGGGCTCCCTAGGGTCTACTGAAGCTTTCTTT.

CDR3 nucleotide sequence: TGCGCCAGCAGCTTGGTAGCGGGGGGGCAAGATACGCAGTATTTT. Its protein product is CASSLVAGGQDTQYF. The chain carries TRBV5-1 and TRBJ2-3, with TRBD2 matching 11 bases. The CDR3 runs to 15 residues. V lost 0 bases to trimming and J lost 5 bases; unmatched junction nucleotides: 2. Germline CDR1 reads SGHRS; CDR2 reads YFSETQ.

The chain's CDR3 is CASSPSTGGEQYF. Here the CDR3 DNA reads TGTGCCAGCTCACCATCGACAGGGGGCGAGCAGTACTTC. The rearrangement links TRBV18 to TRBJ2-7, with 9 bases that match TRBD1. V lost 2 bases, J lost 6 bases, and 2 bases stayed unmatched. This CDR3 is built from 13 residues. Per the germline V gene, CDR1 is KGHSH and CDR2 is LQKENI.

This rearrangement joins TRBV28 to TRBJ1-2, with 10 bases identical to TRBD1. CDR3 length equals 15 residues. V trimming: 7 bases; J trimming: 7 bases; junction bases outside the gene matches: 12. CDR1 and CDR2 from the germline V gene are MDHEN and SYDVKM. The CDR3 loop is CASNSPGQGFGGYTF. Written as DNA, the CDR3 is TGTGCCAGCAATTCGCCGGGACAGGGGTTCGGTGGCTACACCTTC.

The V call is TRBV5-6, the J call TRBJ1-2; D is possibly TRBD1 (5 bases). The CDR3 is 13 amino acids. The V gene's germline CDR1 is SGHDT and CDR2 YYEEEE. The V end was cut by 2 bases, the J end by 8 bases, with 13 bases between. The DNA of the CDR3 is TGTGCCAGCAGCTTAAAGGGGATGATGGGCTACACCTTC. Its protein is CASSLKGMMGYTF.

This clone was seen a single time. The gene calls are TRBV29-1 and TRBJ1-2, with TRBD1 as a possible D gene (5 bases). The germline CDR1 and CDR2 sequences are SQVTM and ANQGSEA. The CDR3 has 14 amino acids. V lost 0 bases, J lost 6 bases, and 14 bases lay in between. For the CDR3, the DNA is TGCAGCGTTGAAGATACGGGGAGGGGCGATGGCTACACCTTC. It specifies CSVEDTGRGDGYTF.

The chain couples TRBV28 to TRBJ1-5; perhaps TRBD1 as D (6 bases). This CDR3 region has 14 residues. With 9 bases removed from V and 5 bases from J, the gap between germline ends came to 17 bases. Germline lookup yields CDR1 MDHEN and CDR2 SYDVKM. DNA of the CDR3: TGTGCCAGTGGACAGCCGGACCCTGATCAGCCCCAGCATTTT. As protein: CASGQPDPDQPQHF. The whole variable domain, remainder taken from reference TRBV28 and TRBJ1-5, is DVKVTQSSRYLVKRTGEKVFLECVQDMDHENMFWYRQDPGLGLRLIYFSYDVKMKEKGDIPEGYSVSREKKERFSLILESASTNQTSMYLCASGQPDPDQPQHFGDGTRLSIL.

The chain links TRBV3-1 (or the pseudogene TRBV3-2) to TRBJ2-6; maybe TRBD2 (6 bases). This CDR3 is built from 16 residues. CDR1 and CDR2 (germline): LGHDT, YNNKEL (reference sequence). Trimming removed 2 bases at V and 1 base at J, with 9 bases between. CDR3 loop: CASSQSGRSGANVLTF. The CDR3 region has the DNA TGTGCCAGCAGCCAATCAGGGAGGTCTGGGGCCAACGTCCTGACTTTC.

This sequence joins TRBV9 and TRBJ1-2; 10 bases match TRBD1. CDR1 and CDR2 from the germline V gene are SGDLS and YYNGEE. Trimming at V came to 0 bases and at J to 7 bases, leaving 6 bases not matched to a gene. CDR3 length: 15 amino acids. The CDR3 DNA is TGTGCCAGCAGCGTAGAGAGACAGGGGGCGCTTGGCTACACCTTC. Amino acids: CASSVERQGALGYTF.

The chain recombines TRBV18 with TRBJ2-1, with D maybe TRBD2 (6 bases). In germline, CDR1 is KGHSH, CDR2 LQKENI. This CDR3 contains 15 residues. Trimming took off 6 bases at V and 5 bases at J, with 17 bases between the two ends. The DNA of the CDR3 is TGTGCCAGCTCGCTTCCGGGACTCCTAAACAATGAGCAGTTCTTC. It specifies CASSLPGLLNNEQFF.

The chain is built from TRBV29-1 and TRBJ2-6; D might be TRBD1 (7 bases). V was cut by 7 bases and J by 4 bases, with 26 bases left in between. The CDR3 has 18 amino acids. Germline values: CDR1 SQVTM, CDR2 ANQGSEA. CDR3 protein: CSAGGPGTAHSGANVLTF. The CDR3 bases are TGCAGCGCTGGGGGGCCCGGGACAGCTCACTCGGGGGCCAACGTCCTGACTTTC.

The J gene is TRBJ1-2, the V gene TRBV6-1, with 9 bases identical to TRBD1. Germline trimming cut 3 bases from V and 4 bases from J; bases unmatched to any gene: 6. This CDR3 has 15 amino acids. Germline V lookup: CDR1 MNHNS, CDR2 SASEGT. The CDR3: CASSDPGTGTYGYTF. In DNA, the CDR3 is TGTGCCAGCAGTGACCCCGGGACAGGGACCTATGGCTACACCTTC.

The V and J genes are TRBV6-2 or TRBV6-3 and TRBJ2-7; the D gene is possibly TRBD1 (5 bases). The CDR3 consists of 14 residues. Germline V gene lookup returns CDR1 MNHEY and CDR2 SVGEGT. V lost 3 bases, J lost 5 bases, and 14 bases lay in between. The CDR3 loop is CASSYSQGRNEQYF. For the CDR3, the DNA is TGTGCCAGCAGTTATAGCCAGGGAAGAAACGAGCAGTACTTC.

The chain uses TRBV3-1 (or the pseudogene TRBV3-2) and TRBJ1-2; D is ambiguous. The CDR3 covers 13 residues. The germline V and J ends were trimmed by 0 bases and 7 bases, with 9 bases remaining between them. CDR1 and CDR2 from the germline V gene are LGHDT and YNNKEL (reference sequence). The CDR3: CASSQEGRIGYTF. The CDR3 bases are TGTGCCAGCAGCCAAGAGGGGAGGATTGGCTACACCTTC.

This chain links TRBV18 with TRBJ2-6; TRBD1 agrees at 7 bases. V trimming: 0 bases; J trimming: 4 bases; junction bases outside the gene matches: 0. The CDR3 is 15 amino acids. Germline loops: CDR1 KGHSH, CDR2 LQKENI. The CDR3 nucleotides are TGTGCCAGCTCACCACCGGGACAGGGGGCCAACGTCCTGACTTTC. It yields the protein CASSPPGQGANVLTF.

V gene TRBV4-3 combines with J gene TRBJ1-5; 8 positions match TRBD1. Germline CDR1 and CDR2: LGHNA and YSLEER. The V gene end was trimmed by 4 bases and the J gene end by 6 bases; junction bases not matched to a gene: 5. The CDR3 loop spans 14 amino acids. The chain's CDR3 is CASSPRTGRQPQHF. DNA for the CDR3: TGCGCCAGCAGCCCTAGGACAGGGCGTCAGCCCCAGCATTTT.

The rearrangement joins TRBV3-1 (or the pseudogene TRBV3-2) to TRBJ2-6; tentatively, D is TRBD1 (6 bases). V was clipped by 4 bases and J by 4 bases, with 14 bases between them. Germline V CDR1 and CDR2: LGHDT, YNNKEL (reference sequence). CDR3 length: 16 amino acids. CDR3 protein: CASSPPQGLGANVLTF. The CDR3 nucleotides read TGTGCCAGCAGCCCCCCGCAGGGGTTAGGGGCCAACGTCCTGACTTTC.

This chain connects TRBV2 to TRBJ1-3, with 8 bases aligning to TRBD1. V shed 7 bases and J 0 bases; nucleotides not matched to a gene: 8. The CDR3 runs to 16 residues. CDR1 is SNHLY and CDR2 is FYNNEI in the germline V gene. DNA for the CDR3: TGTGCCAGCACGAGAAGGACAGGGCGCTCTGGAAACACCATATATTTT. Encoded protein: CASTRRTGRSGNTIYF.

This chain joins TRBV27 and TRBJ2-3; 7 positions match TRBD2. Germline lookup yields CDR1 MNHEY and CDR2 SMNVEV (reference sequence). This CDR3 is 14 amino acids long. V lost 10 bases, J lost 2 bases, and 9 bases stayed unmatched. The CDR3 coding sequence is TGTGCCACCCAGGAGCGGGATCTCACAGATACGCAGTATTTT. Its protein is CATQERDLTDTQYF.

This clone appeared a single time. The chain uses TRBV20-1 and TRBJ2-3; 10 bases map to TRBD2. The length of the CDR3 is 15 residues. The germline gives CDR1 DFQATT, CDR2 SNEGSKA (reference sequence). The V segment lost 3 bases and the J segment 5 bases; nucleotides outside the gene matches: 8. CDR3 bases: TGCAGTGCTAGTGGAACTAGCGGGACACGAGATACGCAGTATTTT. As protein: CSASGTSGTRDTQYF.

The gene calls are TRBV15 and TRBJ2-7, with a possible D match to TRBD2 (6 bases). Trimming took 4 bases from V and 4 from J, leaving 14 bases between them. The CDR3 has 14 residues. CDR1 is LNHNV, CDR2 YYDKDF, per germline (reference sequence). In DNA form, the CDR3 reads TGTGCCACCAGCAAAAAGGGCGGAGGGTACGAGCAGTACTTC. Protein product: CATSKKGGGYEQYF.

The chain combines TRBV11-2 with TRBJ1-1, with TRBD1 as a possible D gene (6 bases). The germline V gene encodes CDR1 SGHAT and CDR2 FQNNGV. This CDR3 region has 16 residues. V dropped 5 bases and J dropped 5 bases, with 21 bases sitting between them. The CDR3 DNA reads TGTGCCAGCAGCCAACTATCGGGGGGCGTTAAAACTGAAGCTTTCTTT. It codes for CASSQLSGGVKTEAFF.

The chain has TRBV7-8 and TRBJ2-3; TRBD2 matches at 10 bases. CDR3 length equals 16 residues. The germline CDR1 and CDR2 sequences are SGHVS and FQNEAQ. The V gene end was trimmed by 5 bases and the J gene end by 4 bases; junction bases not matched to a gene: 9. As DNA, the CDR3 is TGTGCCAGCAGCCTCGTAGCGGGGGGAGGGGCAGATACGCAGTATTTT. This sequence encodes CASSLVAGGGADTQYF.

This clone has only one observation. The chain recombines TRBV5-4 with TRBJ1-6; maybe TRBD1 (5 bases). The CDR3 sequence is 16 residues long. Looked up from germline, CDR1 is SGHNT and CDR2 is YYREEE (reference sequence). V lost 3 bases and J 0 bases, leaving 10 bases between the germline ends. The CDR3, as DNA: TGTGCCAGCAGCTCGGGGGGGAGCTCCTATAATTCACCCCTCCACTTT. Translated: CASSSGGSSYNSPLHF.

The table lists this clone with a few counts. V usage is TRBV6-8 and J usage is TRBJ2-1; 8 nucleotides match TRBD2. There are 14 residues in the CDR3. The ends lost 11 bases at V and 8 bases at J; junction bases unmatched: 14. Germline V lookup: CDR1 MNHGY, CDR2 SAAAGT. The CDR3 DNA sequence: TGTGCCGCGGGACGGGAGGGCAATAGGGATGAGCAGTTCTTC. Translated: CAAGREGNRDEQFF.

The chain combines TRBV5-6 with TRBJ1-2; D is perhaps TRBD1 (6 bases). This CDR3 spans 14 amino acids. Germline V CDR1 and CDR2: SGHDT, YYEEEE. V lost 5 bases and J lost 4, with 15 bases in between. Written as DNA, the CDR3 is TGTGCCAGCAGTCTTGGGACATCCACCTATGGCTACACCTTC. Translating gives CASSLGTSTYGYTF.

This rearrangement joins TRBV2 to TRBJ1-2, with 8 bases that match TRBD1. CDR3 length equals 15 residues. The germline V gene has CDR1 SNHLY and CDR2 FYNNEI. The V gene end was trimmed by 2 bases and the J gene end by 3 bases; junction bases not matched to a gene: 5. As DNA, the CDR3 is TGTGCCAGCAGTGAAACAGGGGGAAGCGACTATGGCTACACCTTC. Translated, it gives CASSETGGSDYGYTF.